Following are 21 T cell receptor beta chains from one sample sequenced in a study of blood T cell repertoires in COVID-19. The table came from immunoSEQ multiplex PCR; TCRdb's copy has only in-frame clones and leaves some out. The profile shows approximately 140,000 clones, around 90% of them singletons. The sample consisted of peripheral blood. The receptor set was obtained from a woman in her sixties with active or convalescent COVID-19.

This clone was recorded once. This chain links TRBV9 with TRBJ2-5; 8 positions match TRBD2. The germline CDR1 and CDR2 sequences are SGDLS and YYNGEE. J was trimmed by 4 bases and V by 4 bases; bases with no gene match: 6. The CDR3 is made up of 14 amino acids. The CDR3 DNA is TGTGCCAGCAGCATCAGCGGGGGTGGAGAGACCCAGTACTTC. Encoded protein: CASSISGGGETQYF.

This clone came up a few times. V gene TRBV7-2 combines with J gene TRBJ2-5; 10 bases line up with TRBD1. Per the germline V gene, CDR1 is SGHTA and CDR2 is FQGNSA. After removal of 5 bases from V and 6 bases from J, the junction contained 6 bases not matched to a gene. The CDR3 runs 14 residues. The CDR3 DNA is TGTGCCAGCAGCCCCGGGACAGGGGAAAAGACCCAGTACTTC. Residues: CASSPGTGEKTQYF.

The V gene is TRBV10-3, the J gene TRBJ2-1; 9 bases match TRBD1. Germline values: CDR1 ENHRY, CDR2 SYGVKD. J lost 2 bases, V lost 3 bases, and 5 bases had no gene match. CDR3 length: 16 residues. The CDR3 region is CAISDRDRDPYNEQFF. The CDR3 DNA sequence: TGTGCCATCAGTGATAGGGACAGGGACCCCTACAATGAGCAGTTCTTC.

The CDR3 region is CASTLSRGGTEAFF. CDR3 DNA sequence: TGTGCCAGCACCCTCTCTCGGGGGGGCACTGAAGCTTTCTTT. This chain connects TRBV7-2 to TRBJ1-1; TRBD1 is a possible D gene (5 bases). V was cut by 7 bases and J by 4 bases, with 16 bases left in between. The CDR3 loop spans 14 amino acids. Germline CDR1 reads SGHTA; CDR2 reads FQGNSA.

The chain joins TRBV27 to TRBJ2-3; D is unresolved. The CDR3 contains 16 residues. Trimming removed 3 bases at V and 0 bases at J, with 13 bases between. Germline assignment: CDR1 MNHEY and CDR2 SMNVEV (reference sequence). The chain's CDR3 is CASSFKQYSSTDTQYF. The CDR3 DNA follows: TGTGCCAGCAGTTTTAAACAGTACTCTAGCACAGATACGCAGTATTTT.

V and J are TRBV27 and TRBJ2-1; possibly TRBD2 for D (6 bases). V was pared by 5 bases and J by 3 bases, with 20 bases between. The CDR3 totals 17 residues. Germline CDR1 is MNHEY and CDR2 is SMNVEV (reference sequence). The CDR3 DNA reads as TGTGCCAGCAGTCATCCTAGCGCCTCAGACCTCTACAATGAGCAGTTCTTC. Its protein is CASSHPSASDLYNEQFF.

This clone was seen once. This sequence joins TRBV12-3 or TRBV12-4 and TRBJ2-7; D gene unclear. V was trimmed by 2 bases and J by 1 base, leaving 6 bases between them. The CDR3 has 13 residues. The DNA for the CDR3 is TGTGCCAGCAGTTTAACCGGGTCCTACGAGCAGTACTTC. Its translation is CASSLTGSYEQYF.

The CDR3 nucleotides are TGTGCCAGCAGCGTTACGGTAACAGGGGACCGTGGCTACACCTTC. Protein: CASSVTVTGDRGYTF. This chain uses TRBV9 with TRBJ1-2; 7 bases fit TRBD1. The V gene's germline CDR1 is SGDLS and CDR2 YYNGEE. The V and J ends lost 2 bases and 7 bases, in that order; junction bases with no gene match: 11. There are 15 residues in the CDR3.

V usage is TRBV2 and J usage is TRBJ1-5, with a possible D match to TRBD1 (5 bases). The CDR3 has 16 amino acids. Germline V gives CDR1 SNHLY, CDR2 FYNNEI. Trimming pared 3 bases from V and 0 bases from J, leaving 12 bases between. CDR3 in amino acids: CASSDWGSNSNQPQHF. CDR3 DNA: TGTGCCAGCAGTGACTGGGGCTCAAATAGCAATCAGCCCCAGCATTTT. Full variable domain (remainder filled in from reference TRBV2 and TRBJ1-5): EPEVTQTPSHQVTQMGQEVILRCVPISNHLYFYWYRQILGQKVEFLVSFYNNEISEKSEIFDDQFSVERPDGSNFTLKIRSTKLEDSAMYFCASSDWGSNSNQPQHFGDGTRLSIL.

The chain is built from TRBV10-3 and TRBJ2-5; TRBD2 matches 10 bases. The germline V gene has CDR1 ENHRY and CDR2 SYGVKD. The CDR3 has 13 amino acids. V was clipped by 4 bases and J by 4 bases; unmatched bases: 0. The CDR3 loop is CAISVAGGETQYF. CDR3 DNA sequence: TGTGCCATCAGTGTAGCGGGGGGAGAGACCCAGTACTTC.

The chain uses TRBV7-8 and TRBJ1-5, with D unresolved. The V end was cut by 1 base, the J end by 3 bases, with 7 bases between. Germline CDR1 SGHVS, CDR2 FQNEAQ. The CDR3 has 14 amino acids. CDR3 nucleotide sequence: TGTGCCAGCAGCTTAGGCACTGTCAATCAGCCCCAGCATTTT. This codes for CASSLGTVNQPQHF.

The chain joins TRBV7-2 to TRBJ1-2; possible D gene TRBD1, 6 bases. V was shortened by 6 bases and J by 2 bases, with 7 bases between the two germline ends. Germline V gene lookup returns CDR1 SGHTA and CDR2 FQGNSA. This CDR3 is 12 amino acids long. CDR3 nucleotides: TGTGCCAGCAGAGACAGGAACTATGGCTACACCTTC. This sequence encodes CASRDRNYGYTF.

The chain employs TRBV6-2 or TRBV6-3 and TRBJ2-5; TRBD2 agrees at 11 bases. CDR3 length: 16 residues. The germline V gene encodes CDR1 MNHEY and CDR2 SVGEGT. Trimming at V came to 6 bases and at J to 3 bases, leaving 9 bases not matched to a gene. The CDR3 DNA is TGTGCCAGCAGGCCTAGACTAGCGGGGTTAGAAGAGACCCAGTACTTC. This codes for CASRPRLAGLEETQYF.

The CDR3 loop is CSVTPGQSPGYTF. Here the CDR3 DNA reads TGCAGCGTTACCCCTGGACAGTCACCTGGCTACACCTTC. The V and J genes are TRBV29-1 and TRBJ1-2, with D perhaps matching TRBD1 (6 bases). Germline values: CDR1 SQVTM, CDR2 ANQGSEA. Trimming pared 5 bases from V and 7 bases from J, leaving 17 bases between. The CDR3 loop spans 13 amino acids.

The rearrangement joins TRBV5-1 to TRBJ2-5; no clear D gene. The germline V gene has CDR1 SGHRS and CDR2 YFSETQ. Trimming removed 4 bases at V and 4 bases at J, with 14 bases between. This CDR3 region has 14 residues. This chain's CDR3 is CASSGSPLAETQYF. CDR3 sequence (DNA): TGCGCCAGCAGCGGCTCGCCCTTGGCAGAGACCCAGTACTTC.

This sequence joins TRBV18 and TRBJ2-3, with a possible D match to TRBD1 (5 bases). Per germline, CDR1 KGHSH and CDR2 LQKENI. CDR3 length: 16 amino acids. V lost 3 bases and J lost 2, with 15 bases in between. CDR3 amino acids: CASSPPLSGLTDTQYF. In nucleotides, the CDR3 is TGTGCCAGCTCACCTCCTCTCTCAGGGCTCACAGATACGCAGTATTTT.

This clone was recorded only once. This rearrangement joins TRBV3-1 (or the pseudogene TRBV3-2) to TRBJ1-2; D is perhaps TRBD1 (5 bases). The CDR3 runs 14 residues. CDR1 and CDR2 from the germline V gene are LGHDT and YNNKEL (reference sequence). The ends were cut back, 5 bases at V and 0 bases at J, with 10 bases in the middle. CDR3 sequence: CASSYGGTNYGYTF. CDR3 DNA: TGTGCCAGCAGCTACGGGGGGACTAACTATGGCTACACCTTC.

This chain uses TRBV21-1 with TRBJ1-2; TRBD1 is taken as the D call from the table, unchecked against the DNA. TRBV21-1 is noted as a pseudogene. CDR3 size: 14 residues. The CDR3 reads CASSRTGGQGGYTF. CDR3 in DNA: TGTGCCAGCAGCCGAACAGGGGGGCAAGGTGGCTACACCTTC.

This chain's CDR3 is CASRLLRPGQDKNTEAFF. DNA of the CDR3: TGTGCCAGCAGATTACTTAGACCGGGACAGGATAAGAACACTGAAGCTTTCTTT. V is TRBV27 and J is TRBJ1-1, with 8 nucleotides matching TRBD1. Germline V lookup: CDR1 MNHEY, CDR2 SMNVEV (reference sequence). There are 18 residues in the CDR3. Trimming took 6 bases from V and 1 from J; bases not matched to a gene: 16.

The rearrangement links TRBV4-1 to TRBJ1-5, with TRBD1 identical over 10 bases. Trimming removed 1 base from V and 6 bases from J; junction bases left unmatched: 3. Germline V lookup: CDR1 MGHRA, CDR2 YSYEKL. CDR3 length: 15 residues. The CDR3 here is CASSQGQGAVQPQHF. The CDR3, as DNA: TGCGCCAGCAGCCAAGGACAGGGGGCTGTTCAGCCCCAGCATTTT.

This clone was counted a single time. The chain links TRBV5-6 to TRBJ1-5; TRBD1 is a possible D gene (6 bases). The CDR3 consists of 17 residues. Trimming cost V 6 bases and J 3 bases, with 22 bases left between them. Germline V CDR1 and CDR2: SGHDT, YYEEEE. CDR3 coding DNA: TGTGCCAGCACCTCCCACGAGGGCACAGGGACCAATCAGCCCCAGCATTTT. This gives the protein CASTSHEGTGTNQPQHF.